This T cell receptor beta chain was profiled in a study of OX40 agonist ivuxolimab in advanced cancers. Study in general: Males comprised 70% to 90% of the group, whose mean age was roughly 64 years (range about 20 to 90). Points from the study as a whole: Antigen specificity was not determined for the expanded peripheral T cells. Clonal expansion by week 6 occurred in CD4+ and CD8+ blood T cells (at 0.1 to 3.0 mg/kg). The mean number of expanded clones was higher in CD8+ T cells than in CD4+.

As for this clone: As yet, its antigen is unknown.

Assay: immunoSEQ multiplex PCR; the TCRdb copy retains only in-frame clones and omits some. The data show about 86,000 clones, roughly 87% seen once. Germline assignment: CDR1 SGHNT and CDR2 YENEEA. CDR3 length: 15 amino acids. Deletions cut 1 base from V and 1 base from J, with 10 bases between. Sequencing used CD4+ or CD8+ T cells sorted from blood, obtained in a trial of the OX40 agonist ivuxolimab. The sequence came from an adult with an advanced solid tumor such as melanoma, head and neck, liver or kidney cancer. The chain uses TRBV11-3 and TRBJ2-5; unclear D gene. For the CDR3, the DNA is TGTGCCAGCAGCTTAGGGATCGGCTTCCAAGAGACCCAGTACTTC. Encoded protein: CASSLGIGFQETQYF.